These 12 T cell receptor beta chains share one sample of origin, sequenced in a study of CD8 T cells in Susac syndrome. Random hexamers primed reverse transcription of about 0.5 to 1 ug RNA. TCRdb re-derived calls from the immunoSEQ multiplex PCR reads in MiXCR, one entry per CDR3 protein. The sample contains some 130,000 distinct CDR3 sequences, 95% of which appear only once. Sequenced sample: CD8+ T cells from PBMCs. These receptor sequences come from a human donor with Susac syndrome.

The chain employs TRBV9 and TRBJ2-7; TRBD2 matches at 9 bases. The CDR3 loop spans 18 amino acids. Per the germline V gene, CDR1 is SGDLS and CDR2 is YYNGEE. V was pared by 0 bases and J by 3 bases, with 13 bases of the junction left unmatched. The CDR3: CASSVDGVSGSADYEQYF. Here the CDR3 DNA reads TGTGCCAGCAGCGTAGATGGGGTTAGCGGGAGCGCCGACTACGAGCAGTACTTC. Supplemented by reference TRBV9 and TRBJ2-7, the full variable domain reads DSGVTQTPKHLITATGQRVTLRCSPRSGDLSVYWYQQSLDQGLQFLIQYYNGEERAKGNILERFSAQQFPDLHSELNLSSLELGDSALYFCASSVDGVSGSADYEQYFGPGTRLTVT.

The rearrangement uses TRBV20-1 and TRBJ2-7, with TRBD2 matching over 7 bases. Germline-derived CDR1 and CDR2 are DFQATT and SNEGSKA (reference sequence). The V and J ends lost 6 bases and 1 base, in that order; junction bases with no gene match: 9. This CDR3 region has 14 residues. This CDR3 reads CSARELGGSYEQYF. In DNA form, the CDR3 reads TGCAGTGCGCGCGAACTCGGGGGGTCCTACGAGCAGTACTTC.

The chain links TRBV27 to TRBJ2-7; weak D call: TRBD1 (5 bases). There are 13 residues in the CDR3. Germline-derived CDR1 and CDR2 are MNHEY and SMNVEV (reference sequence). Trimming shortened V by 2 bases and J by 4 bases, and 9 bases separated the two germline ends. The CDR3 DNA reads as TGTGCCAGCAGTTTACCCCAGGGATACGAGCAGTACTTC. Encoded protein: CASSLPQGYEQYF.

The genes are TRBV27 and TRBJ2-7, with D hard to call. The V gene lost 3 bases and the J gene lost 5 bases, with 5 bases spanning the gap. This CDR3 is 11 amino acids long. Germline-derived CDR1 and CDR2 are MNHEY and SMNVEV (reference sequence). CDR3 coding DNA: TGTGCCAGCAGTTTTTTGGACGAGCAGTACTTC. Protein sequence: CASSFLDEQYF.

This CDR3 reads CSVSQGDFEAFF. CDR3 bases: TGCAGCGTTTCTCAGGGGGACTTTGAAGCTTTCTTT. V and J are TRBV29-1 and TRBJ1-1; TRBD1 aligns across 7 bases. Germline V gene sequence: CDR1 SQVTM, CDR2 ANQGSEA. The CDR3 is 12 amino acids. J was trimmed by 7 bases and V by 5 bases; bases with no gene match: 7.

This chain links TRBV28 with TRBJ1-5; no reliable D call. V was shortened by 3 bases and J by 2 bases, with 11 bases between the two germline ends. The CDR3 is 15 amino acids. Germline V lookup: CDR1 MDHEN, CDR2 SYDVKM. The CDR3 sequence is CASSFWADRNQPQHF. The CDR3 DNA follows: TGTGCCAGCAGTTTTTGGGCGGACCGCAATCAGCCCCAGCATTTT.

The chain uses TRBV9 and TRBJ1-1; D remains unclear. The ends were cut back, 4 bases at V and 3 bases at J, with 13 bases in the middle. This CDR3 is 14 amino acids long. Per germline, CDR1 SGDLS and CDR2 YYNGEE. The CDR3 nucleotides are TGTGCCAGCAGCCCAGCGGGCGCCTACACTGAAGCTTTCTTT. It yields the protein CASSPAGAYTEAFF.

The chain links TRBV27 to TRBJ1-5; the match to TRBD1 covers 9 bases. CDR3 length: 14 residues. Germline assignment: CDR1 MNHEY and CDR2 SMNVEV (reference sequence). The ends lost 6 bases at V and 7 bases at J; junction bases unmatched: 7. This CDR3 reads CASSGTGLEQPQHF. The CDR3 DNA reads TGTGCCAGCAGCGGGACAGGGTTGGAGCAGCCCCAGCATTTT.

The chain couples TRBV27 to TRBJ2-7; TRBD2 matches at 7 bases. The CDR3 loop spans 14 amino acids. Germline V gives CDR1 MNHEY, CDR2 SMNVEV (reference sequence). V trimming: 4 bases; J trimming: 2 bases; junction bases outside the gene matches: 5. Here the CDR3 reads CASSSSGDTYEQYF. CDR3 in DNA: TGTGCCAGCAGTTCTAGCGGAGACACCTACGAGCAGTACTTC.

The gene calls are TRBV28 and TRBJ2-1, with D maybe TRBD1 (5 bases). The CDR3 loop spans 17 amino acids. Germline values: CDR1 MDHEN, CDR2 SYDVKM. The ends were cut back, 3 bases at V and 4 bases at J, with 19 bases in the middle. CDR3 bases: TGTGCCAGCAGTTTCCGACAGTCTTTACAGGTTTACAATGAGCAGTTCTTC. Translating it yields CASSFRQSLQVYNEQFF.

The chain is built from TRBV29-1 and TRBJ1-1, with TRBD1 identical over 7 bases. CDR3 length: 15 residues. V lost 0 bases and J lost 4; bases outside the gene matches: 8. The V gene's germline CDR1 is SQVTM and CDR2 ANQGSEA. The CDR3 DNA sequence: TGCAGCGTTGAAGATGTTGAGGGGGCGGGCACTGAAGCTTTCTTT. Its translation: CSVEDVEGAGTEAFF.

The chain combines TRBV12-5 with TRBJ1-2; D call uncertain. Germline V gives CDR1 LGHNT, CDR2 FRNRAP. The CDR3 has 15 residues. Trimming cost V 0 bases and J 9 bases, with 17 bases left between them. CDR3 loop: CASGLVPRDKGSYTF. CDR3 DNA sequence: TGTGCTAGTGGTTTGGTACCGAGGGATAAGGGAAGCTACACCTTC.